The 24 T cell receptor beta chains below all came from one sample that was sequenced in a study of CD8 T cells in Susac syndrome. With random hexamers, about 0.45 to 1 ug RNA was reverse transcribed. TCRdb fed the immunoSEQ multiplex PCR reads into MiXCR, producing one record per CDR3 protein. Of 130,000 or so distinct CDR3 sequences in the sample, around 80% are singletons; the top ten hold roughly 0.53%. Material: CD8+ T cells from PBMCs. These receptors originate from a human donor with multiple sclerosis.

The rearrangement uses TRBV27 and TRBJ2-1; TRBD2 matches at 10 bases. The CDR3 runs to 18 residues. The germline V gene encodes CDR1 MNHEY and CDR2 SMNVEV (reference sequence). The J segment lost 1 base and the V segment lost 2 bases, leaving 8 bases of the junction unmatched. The CDR3 here is CASSLSALAGRSYNEQFF. Here the CDR3 DNA reads TGTGCCAGCAGTTTAAGCGCACTAGCGGGACGGTCCTACAATGAGCAGTTCTTC.

This chain joins TRBV3-1 and TRBJ1-1; TRBD1 is a possible D gene (6 bases). Trimming removed 0 bases at V and 5 bases at J, with 13 bases between. This CDR3 contains 15 residues. Germline loops: CDR1 LGHDT, CDR2 YNNKEL (reference sequence). The DNA for the CDR3 is TGTGCCAGCAGCCAAGATTGGGGGGGGGCGACTGAAGCTTTCTTT. Protein: CASSQDWGGATEAFF.

V gene TRBV20-1 combines with J gene TRBJ2-7, with a tentative D call TRBD2 (6 bases). V lost 5 bases and J 5 bases, leaving 16 bases between the germline ends. Per the germline V gene, CDR1 is DFQATT and CDR2 is SNEGSKA (reference sequence). This CDR3 region has 13 residues. Here the CDR3 reads CSARREFAHEQYF. As DNA, the CDR3 is TGCAGTGCTCGGAGGGAATTTGCCCACGAGCAGTACTTC.

J is TRBJ1-1 and V is TRBV28; TRBD1 matches at 8 bases. Trimming at V came to 0 bases and at J to 5 bases, leaving 5 bases not matched to a gene. The CDR3 sequence is 15 residues long. Germline lookup yields CDR1 MDHEN and CDR2 SYDVKM. CDR3 in DNA: TGTGCCAGCAGTTTATGGACAGGGGTCCCAACTGAAGCTTTCTTT. Amino acids: CASSLWTGVPTEAFF.

The rearrangement joins TRBV28 to TRBJ1-5; 7 bases fit TRBD1. This CDR3 spans 15 amino acids. Germline V gene data show CDR1 as MDHEN and CDR2 as SYDVKM. Unmatched junction bases numbered 9, after V lost 6 bases and J lost 4 bases. CDR3: CASRLNRDSNQPQHF. The CDR3 nucleotides read TGTGCCAGCAGGCTCAACCGGGACAGTAATCAGCCCCAGCATTTT.

This chain connects TRBV27 to TRBJ1-1; D call uncertain. V was trimmed by 5 bases and J by 0 bases, leaving 7 bases between them. This CDR3 has 13 residues. CDR1 is MNHEY and CDR2 is SMNVEV in the germline V gene (reference sequence). The CDR3 coding sequence is TGTGCCAGCAGTCCAGCGGTGAACACTGAAGCTTTCTTT. The encoded protein is CASSPAVNTEAFF.

The chain combines TRBV6-5 with TRBJ2-7; D might be TRBD1 or TRBD2, each matching 6 bases. The germline CDR1 and CDR2 sequences are MNHEY and SVGAGI. V was trimmed by 0 bases and J by 4 bases, leaving 22 bases between them. The CDR3 contains 18 residues. The CDR3 region is CASSYSSGGEILGYEQYV. The CDR3 bases are TGTGCCAGCAGTTACTCATCCGGGGGCGAGATTTTGGGGTACGAGCAGTACGTC.

This clonotype was detected a few times. The chain employs TRBV27 and TRBJ2-2; D is perhaps TRBD1 (5 bases). CDR1 MNHEY and CDR2 SMNVEV come from the germline V gene (reference sequence). This CDR3 is 12 amino acids long. Trimming removed 4 bases at V and 6 bases at J, with 6 bases between. CDR3 in DNA: TGTGCCAGCAGTTGGGGCTCCGGGGAGCTGTTTTTT. Amino acids: CASSWGSGELFF.

This chain joins TRBV27 and TRBJ1-2, with 7 bases fitting TRBD1. Trimming removed 5 bases from V and 4 bases from J; junction bases left unmatched: 7. The CDR3 is 14 residues long. Germline values: CDR1 MNHEY, CDR2 SMNVEV (reference sequence). CDR3 sequence reads: CASSGSDRAYGYTF. The CDR3 DNA reads as TGTGCCAGCAGTGGATCTGACAGGGCCTATGGCTACACCTTC.

The DNA for the CDR3 is TGTGCCAGCAGTCCTTGGACAGGGCAAGCCTACGAGCAGTACTTC. Protein sequence: CASSPWTGQAYEQYF. V usage is TRBV6-5 and J usage is TRBJ2-7; the match to TRBD1 covers 8 bases. The CDR3 has 15 residues. Per the germline V gene, CDR1 is MNHEY and CDR2 is SVGAGI. V lost 5 bases and J lost 2; bases outside the gene matches: 8.

This clonotype was seen only once. This chain connects TRBV20-1 to TRBJ2-1, with 7 bases fitting TRBD2. Germline V gene sequence: CDR1 DFQATT, CDR2 SNEGSKA (reference sequence). Trimming at V came to 4 bases and at J to 9 bases, leaving 15 bases not matched to a gene. The CDR3 covers 15 residues. The CDR3 loop is CSAKGWEGTLAEQFF. CDR3 bases: TGCAGTGCTAAGGGTTGGGAGGGCACTCTCGCTGAGCAGTTCTTC.

This chain joins TRBV20-1 and TRBJ2-1; D gene uncertain. This CDR3 has 13 amino acids. V was trimmed by 3 bases and J by 10 bases, leaving 16 bases between them. Germline values: CDR1 DFQATT, CDR2 SNEGSKA (reference sequence). The chain's CDR3 is CSASEPWTVEQFF. The CDR3, as DNA: TGCAGTGCTAGTGAACCCTGGACGGTCGAGCAGTTCTTC.

The chain employs TRBV6-1 and TRBJ2-7; 14 bases map to TRBD2. CDR1 and CDR2 from the germline V gene are MNHNS and SASEGT. The CDR3 extends over 18 amino acids. Trimming cost V 6 bases and J 2 bases; bases outside gene matches: 12. In DNA, the CDR3 is TGTGCCAGCAGCCTAACGGGGACTAGCGGGGGATTGACCTACGAGCAGTACTTC. Translating it yields CASSLTGTSGGLTYEQYF.

This chain connects TRBV9 to TRBJ2-2; D is undetermined. There are 16 residues in the CDR3. Trimming shortened V by 1 base and J by 1 base, and 11 bases separated the two germline ends. CDR1 and CDR2 (germline): SGDLS, YYNGEE. In DNA, the CDR3 is TGTGCCAGCAGCGTAACTCCTTGGCGGAACACCGGGGAGCTGTTTTTT. Amino acids: CASSVTPWRNTGELFF.

V usage is TRBV13 and J usage is TRBJ1-2, with D perhaps TRBD1 (5 bases). Per germline, CDR1 PRHDT and CDR2 FYEKMQ (reference sequence). V shed 3 bases and J shed 4 bases, with 9 bases lying between them. The CDR3 has 13 residues. This CDR3 reads CASSFQGAYGYTF. CDR3 nucleotides: TGTGCCAGCAGCTTCCAGGGTGCCTATGGCTACACCTTC.

In this sample, this clonotype turned up a few times. The chain recombines TRBV7-9 with TRBJ1-1; 9 bases line up with TRBD1. The V gene's germline CDR1 is SEHNR and CDR2 FQNEAQ (reference sequence). The CDR3 loop spans 16 amino acids. V lost 5 bases and J lost 5; bases outside the gene matches: 12. The CDR3 region is CASSPGVGQGSTEAFF. CDR3 coding DNA: TGTGCCAGCAGCCCGGGGGTGGGACAGGGAAGTACTGAAGCTTTCTTT. Using reference TRBV7-9 and TRBJ1-1 for the parts outside the CDR3, the full variable domain is DTGVSQNPRHKITKRGQNVTFRCDPISEHNRLYWYRQTLGQGPEFLTYFQNEAQLEKSRLLSDRFSAERPKGSFSTLEIQRTEQGDSAMYLCASSPGVGQGSTEAFFGQGTRLTVV.

J is TRBJ2-5 and V is TRBV12-3 or TRBV12-4; D is perhaps TRBD1 (6 bases). This CDR3 spans 15 amino acids. V was cut by 6 bases and J by 5 bases, with 19 bases left in between. Here the CDR3 reads CASSRPPDRGETQYF. In nucleotides, the CDR3 is TGTGCCAGCAGCCGACCCCCGGACAGAGGCGAGACCCAGTACTTC.

The chain uses TRBV7-9 and TRBJ2-2; D remains unclear. Trimming took 2 bases from V and 1 from J, leaving 17 bases between them. This CDR3 region has 18 residues. Germline loops: CDR1 SEHNR, CDR2 FQNEAQ (reference sequence). The CDR3 here is CASSLTLAPQKNTGELFF. DNA of the CDR3: TGTGCCAGCAGCTTAACTTTGGCCCCGCAAAAGAACACCGGGGAGCTGTTTTTT.

The chain is built from TRBV12-3 or TRBV12-4 and TRBJ1-2; D unresolved. With 7 bases removed from V and 4 bases from J, the gap between germline ends came to 7 bases. The CDR3 spans 11 residues. CDR3 bases: TGTGCCAGCACCCAAGGCTATGGCTACACCTTC. Its translation: CASTQGYGYTF.

The V call is TRBV19, the J call TRBJ1-2, with 7 nucleotides matching TRBD1. The ends lost 10 bases at V and 6 bases at J; junction bases unmatched: 11. The germline gives CDR1 LNHDA, CDR2 SQIVND (reference sequence). The CDR3 extends over 13 amino acids. The CDR3 DNA reads as TGTGCCACTACCACCGGGACAGTAAATGGCTACACCTTC. It codes for CATTTGTVNGYTF.

This clonotype has only one observation. The V gene is TRBV11-3, the J gene TRBJ2-3; 8 bases match TRBD1. Germline V gene sequence: CDR1 SGHNT, CDR2 YENEEA. The CDR3 covers 14 residues. The J segment lost 4 bases and the V segment lost 4 bases, leaving 4 bases of the junction unmatched. The CDR3 protein is CASSSLDRADTQYF. CDR3 DNA sequence: TGTGCCAGCAGCTCGCTGGACAGGGCAGATACGCAGTATTTT.

The chain carries TRBV30 and TRBJ1-1; D unclear. Germline CDR1 GTSNPN, CDR2 SVGIG (reference sequence). The V end lost 4 bases, the J end lost 5 bases, and 11 bases lay between the germline ends. This CDR3 region has 12 residues. The CDR3 loop reads CAWTYRRTEAFF. CDR3 DNA sequence: TGTGCCTGGACCTACCGGCGGACTGAAGCTTTCTTT.

The chain employs TRBV25-1 and TRBJ2-1, with D possibly matching TRBD1 (6 bases). Germline assignment: CDR1 MGHDK and CDR2 SYGVNS. The length of the CDR3 is 13 residues. Deletions cut 8 bases from V and 3 bases from J, with 11 bases between. The CDR3 nucleotides are TGTGCCAGCGCCGGGACACACTACAATGAGCAGTTCTTC. It is translated as CASAGTHYNEQFF.

The rearrangement links TRBV6-2 or TRBV6-3 to TRBJ1-1; D unclear. Trimming cost V 2 bases and J 7 bases, with 8 bases left between them. This CDR3 is 12 amino acids long. The V gene's germline CDR1 is MNHEY and CDR2 SVGEGT. The CDR3 sequence is CASSYGSLEAFF. CDR3 DNA sequence: TGTGCCAGCAGTTACGGGTCGCTTGAAGCTTTCTTT.